This T cell receptor beta chain emerged from a study of T cell clones after liver transplantation. Looking at the study overall: Graft-donor-reactive sequences were compared with third-party-reactive TCRbeta sequences from pre-transplant mixed lymphocyte reactions.

Germline values: CDR1 SGDLS, CDR2 YYNGEE. This CDR3 contains 14 residues. V lost 4 bases and J lost 0, with 11 bases in between. The table came from immunoSEQ multiplex PCR; TCRdb's copy has only in-frame clones and leaves some out. The sample yields some 33,000 clones, about 93% seen once. Sequences were derived from CD8+ T cells from blood, sampled 12 months after liver transplant. The clonotype comes from a human patient who received a liver transplant. T cells may partly derive from the graft donor. The chain links TRBV9 to TRBJ2-7; D may be TRBD2 (6 bases). CDR3 nucleotide sequence: TGTGCCAGCAGCCCCGGAGGGAACTCCTACGAGCAGTACTTC. Residues: CASSPGGNSYEQYF.